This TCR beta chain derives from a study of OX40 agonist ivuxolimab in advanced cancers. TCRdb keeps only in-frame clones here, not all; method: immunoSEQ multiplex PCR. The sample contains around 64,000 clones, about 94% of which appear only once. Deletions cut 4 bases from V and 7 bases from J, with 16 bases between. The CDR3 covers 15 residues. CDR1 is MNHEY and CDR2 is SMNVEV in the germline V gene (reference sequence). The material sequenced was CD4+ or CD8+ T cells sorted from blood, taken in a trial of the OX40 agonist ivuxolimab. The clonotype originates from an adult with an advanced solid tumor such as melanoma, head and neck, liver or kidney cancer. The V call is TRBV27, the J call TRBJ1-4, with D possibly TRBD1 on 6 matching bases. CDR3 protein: CASSSPGLGGEKLFF. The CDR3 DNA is TGTGCCAGCAGTTCCCCGGGATTAGGGGGTGAAAAACTGTTTTTT.